The present T cell receptor (beta chain) was sequenced within a study of T cells in Graves' hyperthyroidism and ophthalmopathy. CDR3 size: 14 residues. Germline V gene lookup returns CDR1 KGHSH and CDR2 LQKENI. J gave up 5 bases and V 3 bases, and 5 bases lay outside the gene matches. Amplified TCR beta CDR3 regions came from RNA transcripts. In the first-round RT-PCR of the TCR CDR3, the HTBI primer set was used. From the multiplex PCR reads, TCRdb called clonotypes with MiXCR, one entry per CDR3 protein. Here the sample spans 360,000 or so distinct CDR3 sequences, over 12% being singletons. This clonotype was seen many times. For ophthalmopathy patients, the Clinical Activity Score was at least 3 and the NOSPECS grade at least 4; duration was under 3 months. A roughly 9.7 ml volume of fresh peripheral blood provided the PBMCs.

Sequencing was performed on blood. The chain employs TRBV18 and TRBJ2-7; 9 bases map to TRBD2. This TCR came from a woman aged 55-75 years with Graves' ophthalmopathy. CDR3 bases: TGTGCCAGCTCACCCCCCTGGACTAGCGACGAGCAGTACTTC. It translates to CASSPPWTSDEQYF. The full variable domain, completed using reference TRBV18 and TRBJ2-7, is NAGVMQNPRHLVRRRGQEARLRCSPMKGHSHVYWYRQLPEEGLKFMVYLQKENIIDESGMPKERFSAEFPKEGPSILRIQQVVRGDSAAYFCASSPPWTSDEQYFGPGTRLTVT.